This T cell receptor (beta chain) was found in a study of blood T cell repertoires in COVID-19 (dated by TCRdb to 2019 to 2021). At the level of the whole study: Samples covering the acute and convalescent phases of COVID-19 were provided by collaborators in the United States, Italy and Spain. The prospective study material was composed of cDNA or gDNA derived from T cells, B-cell-depleted T cells, or PBMCs. Deeply sampled blood TCRbeta repertoires from subjects exposed to, actively infected with, or recovered from COVID-19 were included in the dataset. The repertoires were made available in a free public database intended to serve as a resource for research on the immune response to SARS-CoV-2. Samples were obtained from the ongoing ImmuneRACE study (first 160 participants) and from about 1,300 subjects provided by 6 global collaborators. A de-identified subject ID, COVID-19 status, age in years and sex were almost always included in the sample metadata. HLA class I and class II types, where available, came from metadata supplied by the sample provider rather than from assay-based typing.

TCRbeta CDR3 regions were amplified from genomic DNA by means of the immunoSEQ Assay, a bias-controlled multiplex PCR. The authors' pipeline ran thus. The number of nucleated cells in each sample was estimated by amplification of reference gene primers within the assay. To quantify the absolute abundance of each unique TCRbeta CDR3 rearrangement, sequence reads were collapsed and filtered. For each sample, productive Simpson clonality was calculated as the square root of Simpson's diversity index across productive rearrangements. Here the immuneACCESS table is served through TCRdb, limited to in-frame sequences with V and J called. Missing clones are a known gap in these copies; in checked studies unresolved V genes cover under half, and the rest lacks a known reason. The V and J calls and clone size come from that table; D and trimming were worked out from the DNA. This sample has some 320,000 clones in its table, and around 87% of those were observed once. Jointly, the top ten make up roughly 5% of the sample.

Relative to germline, V is 5 bases shorter and J is 0 bases shorter, with 25 bases between their ends. In the germline V gene (reference sequence), CDR1 corresponds to PRHDT and CDR2 to FYEKMQ. The CDR3 measures 20 amino acids from cysteine to phenylalanine. The kept DNA is CDR3 alone, 60 bases in frame from the first base. Points the paper makes about the study in general: The quantity of clinical and demographic metadata differed by source and by participant and was supplied without curation.

Of note for this clone: What this receptor recognizes is not known. The sample holds no much larger clone one base away, and base qualities are not on file.

Participants in the prospective study were enrolled through a virtual design, were aged about 18 to 90 years, and lived in under 25 United States geographic areas. Cohort assignment in the prospective study relied on participant-reported clinical history from a screening survey and a study questionnaire. Recovered participants in ImmuneRACE Cohort 3 were defined by two consecutive negative NP/OP PCR tests, clearance by a healthcare professional, or resolution of symptoms. In the prospective study, mobile phlebotomists collected whole blood, serum and a nasopharyngeal or oropharyngeal swab from each participant. Over a roughly 2-month period, participants in the prospective study had the option of providing additional blood draws and questionnaires. Before DNA extraction, prospective study blood samples were shipped either frozen or at room temperature.

The V and J genes are TRBV13 and TRBJ2-2, with a weak D call of TRBD2 (7 bases match). The receptor's source is a woman in her 30s who had recovered from COVID-19. Sequenced: PBMCs or T cells enriched from blood (not recorded which). The bases read TGTGCCAGCAGCGCCTTAGCCCCTCAGGACAGCGGGACGAACACCGGGGAGCTGTTTTTT. Translated, it reads CASSALAPQDSGTNTGELFF.